The 13 T cell receptor beta chains given below trace back to one sample, sequenced in a study of blood T cell repertoires in COVID-19. The method was immunoSEQ multiplex PCR; TCRdb's version includes in-frame clones alone and lacks a portion of them. The sample shows about 210,000 clones, 75% to 85% of them seen only once. Sequences were obtained from PBMCs or T cells enriched from blood (not recorded which). These receptors originate from a man in his forties who had recovered from COVID-19.

The chain uses TRBV3-1 (or the pseudogene TRBV3-2) and TRBJ2-7; 8 bases fit TRBD1. The CDR3 has 14 amino acids. Trimming removed 6 bases from V and 5 bases from J; junction bases left unmatched: 9. Germline CDR1 is LGHDT and CDR2 is YNNKEL (reference sequence). The CDR3 nucleotides are TGTGCCAGCAGGCTCGGACAGGGCGGAGACGAGCAGTACTTC. Its protein is CASRLGQGGDEQYF.

This clone is a singleton in its sample. This chain joins TRBV19 and TRBJ2-1; 8 positions agree with TRBD2. CDR3 size: 16 residues. CDR1 and CDR2 from the germline V gene are LNHDA and SQIVND (reference sequence). The V and J ends lost 4 bases and 2 bases, in that order; junction bases with no gene match: 7. CDR3 nucleotide sequence: TGTGCCAGTAGTACTCAAGCGGGAGAACCCTACAATGAGCAGTTCTTC. Translated, it gives CASSTQAGEPYNEQFF.

The rearrangement links TRBV24-1 to TRBJ2-7, with D possibly TRBD1 on 5 matching bases. V was cut by 4 bases and J by 6 bases, with 21 bases left in between. The CDR3 sequence is 16 residues long. Germline-derived CDR1 and CDR2 are KGHDR and SFDVKD. Written as DNA, the CDR3 is TGTGCCACCAGTGACAACGGCCTTGGCGGAAGGGGCGAGCAGTACTTC. Amino acids: CATSDNGLGGRGEQYF.

Concerning this clone itself: The sample carries other DNA sequences with the same CDR3. This chain joins TRBV24-1 and TRBJ2-3, with D tentatively TRBD1 (5 bases). Per germline, CDR1 KGHDR and CDR2 SFDVKD. The CDR3 runs to 14 residues. Trimming shortened V by 5 bases and J by 0 bases, and 8 bases separated the two germline ends. Here the CDR3 DNA reads TGTGCCACCAGTGGGCAGGGTAGCACAGATACGCAGTATTTT. Translated, it gives CATSGQGSTDTQYF.

The chain joins TRBV7-2 to TRBJ1-5, with D perhaps TRBD1 (5 bases). Trimming took off 7 bases at V and 3 bases at J, with 16 bases between the two ends. CDR1 and CDR2 (germline): SGHTA, FQGNSA. CDR3 size: 15 residues. Here the CDR3 reads CASTPEAGNNQPQHF. CDR3 nucleotides: TGTGCCAGCACCCCTGAGGCAGGGAACAATCAGCCCCAGCATTTT.

The J gene is TRBJ2-1, the V gene TRBV2; 13 nucleotides line up with TRBD2. The J segment lost 5 bases and the V segment lost 6 bases, leaving 4 bases of the junction unmatched. Germline V lookup: CDR1 SNHLY, CDR2 FYNNEI. CDR3 length equals 15 residues. The CDR3 loop is CASRRTSGSHNEQFF. CDR3 DNA: TGTGCCAGCAGGAGGACTAGCGGGAGCCACAATGAGCAGTTCTTC.

In this sample, this clone turned up once. The rearrangement uses TRBV7-2 and TRBJ2-5; TRBD1 agrees at 8 bases. J lost 9 bases, V lost 3 bases, and 9 bases had no gene match. This CDR3 has 14 residues. In germline, CDR1 is SGHTA, CDR2 FQGNSA. The DNA of the CDR3 is TGTGCCAGCAGCTTGGGACAGGTCCAGGGGGCCCAGTACTTC. Encoded protein: CASSLGQVQGAQYF.

This CDR3 reads CATRLTGALEAFF. In DNA, the CDR3 is TGTGCCACTAGACTAACAGGCGCCCTTGAAGCTTTCTTT. The chain uses TRBV19 and TRBJ1-1, with D possibly TRBD1 on 5 matching bases. CDR1 is LNHDA and CDR2 is SQIVND in the germline V gene (reference sequence). The CDR3 covers 13 residues. V lost 10 bases and J lost 7, with 19 bases in between.

The rearrangement links TRBV6-5 to TRBJ2-7, with 11 bases that match TRBD1. This CDR3 comprises 15 residues. The trim removed 5 bases at V and 2 bases at J, leaving 5 bases unmatched. In germline, CDR1 is MNHEY, CDR2 SVGAGI. As DNA, the CDR3 is TGTGCCAGCAGTCCTGGACAGGGGGCCGCCTACGAGCAGTACTTC. As protein: CASSPGQGAAYEQYF.

The chain couples TRBV19 to TRBJ2-7; 11 bases match TRBD2. Germline assignment: CDR1 LNHDA and CDR2 SQIVND (reference sequence). With V trimmed by 4 bases and J by 3 bases, 8 bases remained unmatched. This CDR3 is built from 16 residues. CDR3 residues: CASSKYSGRANYEQYF. CDR3 coding DNA: TGTGCCAGTAGTAAATATAGCGGGAGGGCCAACTACGAGCAGTACTTC.

The DNA for the CDR3 is TGCAGCGTTGTACGGGGGGCCCAGGGCTACACCTTC. Protein sequence: CSVVRGAQGYTF. This chain uses TRBV29-1 with TRBJ1-2; maybe TRBD1 (6 bases). This CDR3 is built from 12 residues. The V and J ends lost 4 bases and 8 bases respectively, with 14 bases between them. The germline CDR1 and CDR2 sequences are SQVTM and ANQGSEA.

CDR3 nucleotides: TGTGCCAACCGTAGGGACAGGTCCTACAATGAGCAGTTCTTC. Its translation is CANRRDRSYNEQFF. The chain links TRBV2 to TRBJ2-1; 8 nucleotides align to TRBD1. Per the germline V gene, CDR1 is SNHLY and CDR2 is FYNNEI. The CDR3 is 14 amino acids. V gave up 10 bases and J gave up 1 base; unmatched junction bases: 6.

The gene calls are TRBV5-4 and TRBJ2-7; D might be TRBD2 (6 bases). Germline values: CDR1 SGHNT, CDR2 YYREEE (reference sequence). This CDR3 contains 14 residues. V was shortened by 2 bases and J by 0 bases, with 9 bases between the two germline ends. This chain's CDR3 is CASSLRESSYEQYF. In nucleotides, the CDR3 is TGTGCCAGCAGCTTACGGGAGAGCTCCTACGAGCAGTACTTC.